The TCR beta chain described here comes from a study of T-cell reconstitution after alpha-beta-depleted transplantation in children. Study results and caveats: Hyperexpanded clones declined; after one year, newly produced T cells mostly supplied diversity. Several hundred graft clones that had expanded were reportedly the source of alpha-beta T cells about two months after transplant. The high TCRbeta diversity at day 60 in some patients came from surviving recipient T cells and thymic progenitors.

It was with unique molecular identifiers that the TCRbeta library was prepared. In TCRdb, the PCR reads were re-called with MiXCR into one record per CDR3 protein. Of 300,000 to 400,000 distinct CDR3 sequences in the sample, around 15% were seen once. This clonotype was observed a few times. Its antigen is unidentified. Germline CDR1 DFQATT, CDR2 SNEGSKA (reference sequence). The CDR3 is made up of 14 amino acids. V lost 5 bases to trimming and J lost 0 bases, with 8 bases between them. This sequence joins TRBV20-1 and TRBJ2-6; D not certain. Sequences were derived from PBMCs, mostly from graft donor cells, sampled 360 days after TCRalphabeta/CD19-depleted stem cell transplant. This TCR was sampled from a male patient aged 2-15 years who had a stem cell transplant for acute lymphoblastic leukemia, so the T cells may come from the graft donor. The CDR3 spells CSAGRGSGANVLTF. CDR3 DNA: TGCAGTGCTGGCCGTGGCTCTGGGGCCAACGTCCTGACTTTC.